This section outlines one T cell receptor (beta chain) sequence together with its context. The CDR3 extends over 13 amino acids. Germline V lookup: CDR1 KGHSH, CDR2 LQKENI. The V and J ends lost 5 bases and 5 bases respectively, with 10 bases between them. The sample comes from a study of technical replicates of blood from several donors. Assay used: immunoSEQ multiplex PCR; TCRdb lists only in-frame clones, some missing. The sample comprises some 63,000 clones, around nine tenths of which are singletons, and about 5% rests with the top ten. The clonotype was recovered from a human donor in good health. Some clones in this sample may be carry-over from other donors' samples. The chain recombines TRBV18 with TRBJ2-1; D may be TRBD2 (6 bases). Sequencing was carried out using PBMCs. CDR3 sequence (DNA): TGTGCCAGCTCATCGGGAGTAGACAATGAGCAGTTCTTC. This sequence encodes CASSSGVDNEQFF.